The sample holds a few counts of the clone carrying this T cell receptor beta chain. The antigen remains undetermined. V was pared by 4 bases and J by 4 bases, with 8 bases between. Germline loops: CDR1 KGHDR, CDR2 SFDVKD. This CDR3 spans 13 amino acids. From the RT-PCR reads, TCRdb called clonotypes with MiXCR, one entry per CDR3 protein. Counted here are 550,000 to 800,000 distinct CDR3 sequences, more than 11% occurring once; the ten biggest clones make up approximately 6.5%. This specimen comes from a study of response to subunit inactivated influenza vaccine. Study-wide findings and caveats: Seasonal influenza vaccination, on each occasion, was suggested by the authors to recruit few new T cells.

The sequence was obtained from a middle-aged man who received an inactivated influenza vaccine. V gene TRBV24-1 combines with J gene TRBJ2-3; a weak D match, TRBD1 (5 bases). Sequencing used PBMCs from blood, obtained 14 to 15 days before vaccination. CDR3 loop: CATSEIGADTQYF. The CDR3, as DNA: TGTGCCACCAGTGAGATAGGGGCAGATACGCAGTATTTT.